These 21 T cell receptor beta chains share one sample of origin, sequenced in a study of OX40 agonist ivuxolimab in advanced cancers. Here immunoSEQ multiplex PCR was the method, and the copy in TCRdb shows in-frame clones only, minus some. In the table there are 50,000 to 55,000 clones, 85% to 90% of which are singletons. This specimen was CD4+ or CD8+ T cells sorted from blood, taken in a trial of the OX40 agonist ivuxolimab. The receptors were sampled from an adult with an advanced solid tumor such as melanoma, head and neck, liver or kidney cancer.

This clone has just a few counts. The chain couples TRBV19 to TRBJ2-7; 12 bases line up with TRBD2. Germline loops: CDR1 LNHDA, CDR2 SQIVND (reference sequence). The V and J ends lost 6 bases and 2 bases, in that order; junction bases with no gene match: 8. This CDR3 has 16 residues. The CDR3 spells CASRRTSGESTYEQYF. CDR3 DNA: TGTGCCAGTAGGAGGACTAGCGGGGAGTCTACCTACGAGCAGTACTTC.

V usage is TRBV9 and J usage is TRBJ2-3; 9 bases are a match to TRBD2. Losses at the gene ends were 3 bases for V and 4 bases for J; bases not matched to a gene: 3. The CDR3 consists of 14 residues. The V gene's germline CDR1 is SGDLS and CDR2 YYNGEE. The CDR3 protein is CASSAGLAPDTQYF. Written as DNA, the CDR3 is TGTGCCAGCAGCGCTGGACTAGCGCCAGATACGCAGTATTTT.

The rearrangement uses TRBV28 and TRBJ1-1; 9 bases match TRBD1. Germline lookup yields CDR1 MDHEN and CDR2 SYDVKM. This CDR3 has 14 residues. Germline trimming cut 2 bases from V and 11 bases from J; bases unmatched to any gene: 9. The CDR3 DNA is TGTGCCAGCAGTTTACAACAGGGGGCTGGCTCGGCTTTCTTT. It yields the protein CASSLQQGAGSAFF.

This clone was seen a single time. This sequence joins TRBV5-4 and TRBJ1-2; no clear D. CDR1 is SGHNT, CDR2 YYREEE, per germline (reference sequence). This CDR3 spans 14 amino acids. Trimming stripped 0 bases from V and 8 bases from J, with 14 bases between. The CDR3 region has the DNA TGTGCCAGCAGCTTGGGTTTCCAAATGGGGGGCTACACCTTC. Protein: CASSLGFQMGGYTF.

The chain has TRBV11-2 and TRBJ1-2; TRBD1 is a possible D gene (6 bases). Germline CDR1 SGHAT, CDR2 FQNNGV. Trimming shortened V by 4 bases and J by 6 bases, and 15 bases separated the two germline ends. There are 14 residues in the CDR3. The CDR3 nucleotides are TGTGCCAGCAGCTCGAATGGACAGCGGAATGGCTACACCTTC. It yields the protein CASSSNGQRNGYTF.

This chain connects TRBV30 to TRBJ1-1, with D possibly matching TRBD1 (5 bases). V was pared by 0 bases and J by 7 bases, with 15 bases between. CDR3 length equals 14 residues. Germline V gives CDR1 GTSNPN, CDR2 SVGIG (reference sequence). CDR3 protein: CAWSVRWRQGEAFF. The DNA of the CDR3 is TGTGCCTGGAGTGTGAGGTGGAGGCAGGGTGAAGCTTTCTTT. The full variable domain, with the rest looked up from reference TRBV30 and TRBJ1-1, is SQTIHQWPATLVQPVGSPLSLECTVEGTSNPNLYWYRQAAGRGLQLLFYSVGIGQISSEVPQNLSASRPQDRQFILSSKKLLLSDSGFYLCAWSVRWRQGEAFFGQGTRLTVV.

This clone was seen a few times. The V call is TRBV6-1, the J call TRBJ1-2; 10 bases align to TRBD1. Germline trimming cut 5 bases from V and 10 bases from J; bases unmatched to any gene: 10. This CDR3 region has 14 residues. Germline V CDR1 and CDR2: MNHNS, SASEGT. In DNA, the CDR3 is TGTGCCAGCAGTCCTCGACCGGGACAGGGGATCTACACCTTC. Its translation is CASSPRPGQGIYTF.

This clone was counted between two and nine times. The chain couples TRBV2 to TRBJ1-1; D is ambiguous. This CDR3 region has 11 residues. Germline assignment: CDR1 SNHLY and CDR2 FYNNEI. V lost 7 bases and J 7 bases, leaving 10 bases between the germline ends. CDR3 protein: CASTFGLEAFF. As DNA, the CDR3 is TGTGCCAGCACCTTTGGCCTTGAAGCTTTCTTT.

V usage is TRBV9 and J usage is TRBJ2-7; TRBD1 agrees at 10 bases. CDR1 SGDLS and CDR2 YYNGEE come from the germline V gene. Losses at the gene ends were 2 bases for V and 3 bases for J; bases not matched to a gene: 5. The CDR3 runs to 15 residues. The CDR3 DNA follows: TGTGCCAGCAGCGTCGGACAGGGGGGTATCTACGAGCAGTACTTC. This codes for CASSVGQGGIYEQYF.

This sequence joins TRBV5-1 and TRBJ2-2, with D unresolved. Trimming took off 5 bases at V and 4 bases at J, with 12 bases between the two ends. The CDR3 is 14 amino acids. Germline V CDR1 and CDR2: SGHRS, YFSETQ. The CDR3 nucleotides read TGCGCCAGCAGGTTAGAATCGGTCACCGGGGAGCTGTTTTTT. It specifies CASRLESVTGELFF.

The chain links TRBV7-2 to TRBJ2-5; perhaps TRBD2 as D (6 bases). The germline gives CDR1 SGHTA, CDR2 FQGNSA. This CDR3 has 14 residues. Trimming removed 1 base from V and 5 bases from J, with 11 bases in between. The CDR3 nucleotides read TGTGCCAGCAGCTTAGGCCGGGGGATGGAGACCCAGTACTTC. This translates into CASSLGRGMETQYF.

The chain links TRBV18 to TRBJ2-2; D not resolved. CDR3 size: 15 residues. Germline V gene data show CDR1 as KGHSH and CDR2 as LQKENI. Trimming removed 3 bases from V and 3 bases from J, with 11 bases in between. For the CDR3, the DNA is TGTGCCAGCTCACCCCAAAACAAGGACACCGGGGAGCTGTTTTTT. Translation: CASSPQNKDTGELFF.

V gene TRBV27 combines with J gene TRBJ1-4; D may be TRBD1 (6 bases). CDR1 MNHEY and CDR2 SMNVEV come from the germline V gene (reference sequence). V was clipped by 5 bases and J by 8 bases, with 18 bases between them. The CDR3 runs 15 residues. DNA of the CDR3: TGTGCCAGCAGTGCGACACTCATCCAGGGGGAAAAACTGTTTTTT. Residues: CASSATLIQGEKLFF.

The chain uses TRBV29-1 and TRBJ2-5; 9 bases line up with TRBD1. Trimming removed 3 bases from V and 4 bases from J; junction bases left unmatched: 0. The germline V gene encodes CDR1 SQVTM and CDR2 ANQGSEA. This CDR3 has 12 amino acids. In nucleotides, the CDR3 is TGCAGCGTTGAGGGACAGGGAGAGACCCAGTACTTC. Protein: CSVEGQGETQYF.

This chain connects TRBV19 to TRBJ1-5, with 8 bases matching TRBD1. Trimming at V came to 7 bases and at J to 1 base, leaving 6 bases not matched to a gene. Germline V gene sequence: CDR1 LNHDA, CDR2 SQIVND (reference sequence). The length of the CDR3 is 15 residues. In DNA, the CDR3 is TGTGCCAGTAACCCTGACAGGGGAAGCAATCAGCCCCAGCATTTT. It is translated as CASNPDRGSNQPQHF.

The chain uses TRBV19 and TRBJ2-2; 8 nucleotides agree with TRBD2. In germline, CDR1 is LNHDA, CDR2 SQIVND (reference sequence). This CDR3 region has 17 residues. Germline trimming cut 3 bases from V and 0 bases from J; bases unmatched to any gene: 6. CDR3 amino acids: CASSMGRAGANTGELFF. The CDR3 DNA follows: TGTGCCAGTAGTATGGGGAGAGCGGGGGCGAACACCGGGGAGCTGTTTTTT.

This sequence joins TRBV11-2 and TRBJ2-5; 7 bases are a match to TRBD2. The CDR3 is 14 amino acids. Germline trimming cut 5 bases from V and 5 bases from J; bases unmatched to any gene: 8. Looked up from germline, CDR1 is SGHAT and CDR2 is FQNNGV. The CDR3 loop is CASSPVRGGETQYF. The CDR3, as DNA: TGTGCCAGCAGCCCCGTGAGGGGAGGGGAGACCCAGTACTTC. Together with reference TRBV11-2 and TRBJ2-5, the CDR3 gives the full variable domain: EAGVAQSPRYKIIEKRQSVAFWCNPISGHATLYWYQQILGQGPKLLIQFQNNGVVDDSQLPKDRFSAERLKGVDSTLKIQPAKLEDSAVYLCASSPVRGGETQYFGPGTRLLVL.

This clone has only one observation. The CDR3 spells CASSLLNQETQYF. CDR3 DNA sequence: TGTGCCAGCAGCTTATTGAACCAAGAGACCCAGTACTTC. The genes are TRBV7-2 and TRBJ2-5; D not certain. This CDR3 has 13 amino acids. Trimming left V 2 bases short and J 0 bases short, with 4 bases between. In germline, CDR1 is SGHTA, CDR2 FQGNSA. The full variable domain, its missing parts supplied by reference TRBV7-2 and TRBJ2-5, is GAGVSQSPSNKVTEKGKDVELRCDPISGHTALYWYRQSLGQGLEFLIYFQGNSAPDKSGLPSDRFSAERTGGSVSTLTIQRTQQEDSAVYLCASSLLNQETQYFGPGTRLLVL.

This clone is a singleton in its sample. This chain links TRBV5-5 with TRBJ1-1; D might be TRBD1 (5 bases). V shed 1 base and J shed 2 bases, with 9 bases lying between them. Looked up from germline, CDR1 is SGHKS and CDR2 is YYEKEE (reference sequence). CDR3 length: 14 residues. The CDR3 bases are TGTGCCAGCAGCTTGCGGGGGGAAAACACTGAAGCTTTCTTT. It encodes CASSLRGENTEAFF.

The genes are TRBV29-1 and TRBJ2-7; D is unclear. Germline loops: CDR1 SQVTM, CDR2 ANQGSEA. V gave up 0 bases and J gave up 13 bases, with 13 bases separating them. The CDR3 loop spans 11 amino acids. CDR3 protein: CSVEDRRQYYF. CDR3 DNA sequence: TGCAGCGTTGAAGATCGTCGACAATACTACTTC.

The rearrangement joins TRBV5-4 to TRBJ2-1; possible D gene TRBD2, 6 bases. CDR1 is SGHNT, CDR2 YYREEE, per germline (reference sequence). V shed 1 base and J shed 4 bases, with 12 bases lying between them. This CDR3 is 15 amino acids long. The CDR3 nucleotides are TGTGCCAGCAGCTTGTGGGGGAGGCAATACAATGAGCAGTTCTTC. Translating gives CASSLWGRQYNEQFF.